The source of this T cell receptor (beta chain) is a study of blood T cell repertoires in COVID-19. Study-wide background: Acute and convalescent COVID-19 specimens originated in the United States, Italy and Spain. Sources were T cells, B-cell-depleted T cells, or PBMCs; the material itself was cDNA or gDNA.

Germline CDR1 and CDR2: MDHEN and SYDVKM. The CDR3 length is 11 residues. V was clipped by 3 bases and J by 8 bases, with 7 bases between them. As originally analysed: Amplification from reference gene primers served as the basis for estimated nucleated cell counts. This table comes from immunoSEQ multiplex PCR, and its TCRdb copy is limited to in-frame clones, with some not included. V and J calls and clone size follow that table, whereas D and trimming were derived from the DNA. The sample contains about 140,000 clones, just under 90% of which appear only once. The sample was peripheral blood. This chain joins TRBV28 and TRBJ1-2; D is unclear. This receptor was taken from a woman aged 80 or older with acute or convalescent COVID-19. The CDR3 protein is CASSFVRGYTF. In DNA, the CDR3 is TGTGCCAGCAGTTTCGTGAGGGGCTACACCTTC.